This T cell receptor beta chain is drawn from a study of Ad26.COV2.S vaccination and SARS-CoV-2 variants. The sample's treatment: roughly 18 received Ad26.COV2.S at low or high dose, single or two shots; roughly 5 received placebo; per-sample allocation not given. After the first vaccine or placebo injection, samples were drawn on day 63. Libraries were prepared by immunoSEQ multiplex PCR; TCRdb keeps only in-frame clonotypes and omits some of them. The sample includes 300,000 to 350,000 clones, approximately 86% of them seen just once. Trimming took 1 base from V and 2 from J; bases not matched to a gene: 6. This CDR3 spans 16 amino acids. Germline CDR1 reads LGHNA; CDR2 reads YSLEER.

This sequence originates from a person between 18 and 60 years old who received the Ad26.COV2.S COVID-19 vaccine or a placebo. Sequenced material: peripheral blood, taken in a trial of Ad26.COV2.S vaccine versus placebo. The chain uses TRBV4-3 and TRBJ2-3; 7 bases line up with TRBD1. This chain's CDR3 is CASSQAQTGITDTQYF. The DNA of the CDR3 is TGCGCCAGCAGCCAAGCGCAGACAGGGATCACAGATACGCAGTATTTT.